The clone carrying this T cell receptor beta chain was picked up a small number of times. The data are from a study of T-cell memory formation after mild COVID-19. TCRdb passed the 5' RACE reads through MiXCR, listing each CDR3 protein once. The profile shows fewer than 200,000 distinct CDR3 sequences, over 20% of them singletons. V lost 4 bases to trimming and J lost 5 bases; unmatched junction nucleotides: 9. The germline CDR1 and CDR2 sequences are SQVTM and ANQGSEA. This CDR3 spans 15 amino acids. The clonotype originates from an adult woman who had mild COVID-19 (a few samples of this study predate the infection). Cell type and time point are not known. Sequencing was performed on PBMCs or a T cell subset sorted from them (not recorded which). V usage is TRBV29-1 and J usage is TRBJ2-2, with TRBD1 matching over 8 bases. The CDR3 region has the DNA TGCAGCGTTGCTGTAGGACAGGGTGTAACCGGGGAGCTGTTTTTT. As protein: CSVAVGQGVTGELFF.